A single sample is the source of the 19 T cell receptor beta chains below, sequenced in a study of T-cell reconstitution after alpha-beta-depleted transplantation in children. The TCRbeta library was prepared with unique molecular identifiers. TCRdb recomputed calls from the PCR reads with MiXCR, one row per CDR3 protein. This table has 380,000 or so distinct CDR3 sequences, roughly 15% appearing once. Specimen: PBMCs, collected from the stem cell graft. These receptors came from a human donor who donated a stem cell graft to a child with Fanconi anemia.

V usage is TRBV4-3 and J usage is TRBJ2-7; D is perhaps TRBD1 (6 bases). V shed 3 bases and J shed 4 bases, with 13 bases lying between them. The CDR3 spans 14 residues. Looked up from germline, CDR1 is LGHNA and CDR2 is YSLEER. The chain's CDR3 is CASSHTQGQYEQYF. The CDR3 DNA follows: TGCGCCAGCAGCCACACCCAGGGGCAGTACGAGCAGTACTTC.

In this sample, this clonotype turned up a few times. CDR3 amino acids: CASSEGVREQYF. Written as DNA, the CDR3 is TGTGCCAGCAGTGAGGGGGTTCGCGAGCAGTACTTC. The chain links TRBV25-1 to TRBJ2-7, with D possibly being TRBD1 or TRBD2 (5 bases each). V was shortened by 3 bases and J by 6 bases, with 9 bases between the two germline ends. Germline V gives CDR1 MGHDK, CDR2 SYGVNS. The CDR3 is 12 residues long.

This clonotype was counted a few times. V and J are TRBV7-2 and TRBJ1-3; unclear D gene. V lost 3 bases to trimming and J lost 0 bases, with 12 bases between them. The CDR3 has 16 residues. CDR1 is SGHTA and CDR2 is FQGNSA in the germline V gene. The CDR3 nucleotides are TGTGCCAGCAGCTTCGGAACAGCTTTCTCTGGAAACACCATATATTTT. Translating gives CASSFGTAFSGNTIYF.

In this sample, this clonotype turned up a few times. The gene calls are TRBV10-3 and TRBJ2-2; TRBD1 matches at 10 bases. Unmatched junction bases numbered 8, after V lost 6 bases and J lost 7 bases. CDR1 and CDR2 from the germline V gene are ENHRY and SYGVKD. This CDR3 spans 15 amino acids. CDR3 DNA: TGTGCCATCAGACCTGACAGGGGGCCGGGCGGGGAGCTGTTTTTT. Its translation is CAIRPDRGPGGELFF.

The chain recombines TRBV30 with TRBJ2-3; either TRBD1 or TRBD2 may supply D (6 bases each). Trimming removed 4 bases from V and 2 bases from J, with 19 bases in between. The CDR3 loop spans 16 amino acids. From germline, CDR1 is GTSNPN and CDR2 SVGIG (reference sequence). CDR3 residues: CAWTVYVGGPTDTQYF. The CDR3 DNA follows: TGTGCCTGGACCGTCTATGTGGGGGGCCCCACAGATACGCAGTATTTT.

This clonotype was picked up a small number of times. This chain uses TRBV7-8 with TRBJ2-5, with a weak D call TRBD2 (6 bases). The CDR3 extends over 12 amino acids. In germline, CDR1 is SGHVS, CDR2 FQNEAQ. The germline V and J ends were trimmed by 8 bases and 1 base, with 8 bases remaining between them. DNA for the CDR3: TGTGCCAGCTGGGGGGTCCAAGAGACCCAGTACTTC. Protein: CASWGVQETQYF. Combining the CDR3 with reference TRBV7-8 and TRBJ2-5 gives the whole variable domain GAGVSQSPRYKVAKRGQDVALRCDPISGHVSLFWYQQALGQGPEFLTYFQNEAQLDKSGLPSDRFFAERPEGSVSTLKIQRTQQEDSAVYLCASWGVQETQYFGPGTRLLVL.

This clonotype appeared many times. In DNA form, the CDR3 reads TGTGCCAGCAGTTTAGGGGCCGGGACAGTAAATCAGCCCCAGCATTTT. It codes for CASSLGAGTVNQPQHF. The chain links TRBV12-3 or TRBV12-4 to TRBJ1-5, with TRBD1 identical over 7 bases. With 1 base clipped from V and 4 bases from J, the junction kept 7 bases outside the gene matches. This CDR3 has 16 amino acids.

This clonotype has just a few counts. The chain has TRBV5-1 and TRBJ1-1, with TRBD1 matching over 7 bases. Germline V gene lookup returns CDR1 SGHRS and CDR2 YFSETQ. Trimming at V came to 0 bases and at J to 7 bases, leaving 9 bases not matched to a gene. The CDR3 has 15 residues. The CDR3 loop is CASSLGGQQGYEAFF. The CDR3 DNA sequence: TGCGCCAGCAGCTTGGGGGGACAGCAAGGTTATGAAGCTTTCTTT.

The chain joins TRBV20-1 to TRBJ2-5; tentative D call: TRBD2 (7 bases). Germline lookup yields CDR1 DFQATT and CDR2 SNEGSKA (reference sequence). The CDR3 extends over 14 amino acids. Trimming pared 2 bases from V and 5 bases from J, leaving 15 bases between. Here the CDR3 DNA reads TGCAGTGCTAGAAAGGGGGGGGCCGGGGAGACCCAGTACTTC. Its translation is CSARKGGAGETQYF.

This clonotype was seen a handful of times. The chain links TRBV12-3 or TRBV12-4 to TRBJ1-3; D gene uncertain. V dropped 4 bases and J dropped 2 bases, with 9 bases sitting between them. The CDR3 totals 14 residues. CDR3 in amino acids: CASSSDPAGNTIYF. For the CDR3, the DNA is TGTGCCAGCAGTTCGGACCCTGCTGGAAACACCATATATTTT.

The J gene is TRBJ2-7, the V gene TRBV12-3 or TRBV12-4; D might be TRBD2 (7 bases). V was trimmed by 8 bases and J by 6 bases, leaving 23 bases between them. The CDR3 contains 15 residues. The CDR3 DNA reads TGTGCCAGCGGGGCCCTTATTACGGCGGGGGCCGAGCAGTACTTC. Protein: CASGALITAGAEQYF.

This clonotype was observed a handful of times. V and J are TRBV5-6 and TRBJ1-2; TRBD1 matches at 9 bases. Germline V CDR1 and CDR2: SGHDT, YYEEEE. CDR3 size: 15 residues. Trimming removed 4 bases from V and 7 bases from J; junction bases left unmatched: 11. This CDR3 is CASSRPGTGLRGYTF. CDR3 coding DNA: TGTGCCAGCAGCCGTCCCGGGACAGGGTTACGTGGCTACACCTTC. The entire variable domain, with the rest obtained from reference TRBV5-6 and TRBJ1-2, is as follows: DAGVTQSPTHLIKTRGQQVTLRCSPKSGHDTVSWYQQALGQGPQFIFQYYEEEERQRGNFPDRFSGHQFPNYSSELNVNALLLGDSALYLCASSRPGTGLRGYTFGSGTRLTVV.

The rearrangement joins TRBV28 to TRBJ1-5, with D perhaps matching TRBD1 (5 bases). The germline V gene encodes CDR1 MDHEN and CDR2 SYDVKM. Trimming removed 3 bases from V and 8 bases from J, with 11 bases in between. This CDR3 has 13 residues. The CDR3 reads CASSLTVAKPQHF. The CDR3 DNA reads as TGTGCCAGCAGTTTGACAGTTGCAAAGCCCCAGCATTTT.

This clonotype was observed many times. The chain combines TRBV5-1 with TRBJ2-3, with D uncertain. Germline lookup yields CDR1 SGHRS and CDR2 YFSETQ. The CDR3 is 14 amino acids. V was shortened by 4 bases and J by 2 bases, with 11 bases between the two germline ends. The CDR3 nucleotides are TGCGCCAGCAGCCAATTTAGTTTCACAGATACGCAGTATTTT. It specifies CASSQFSFTDTQYF.

This clonotype showed up just a few times. The chain has TRBV4-3 and TRBJ2-1; D might be TRBD1 (6 bases). The germline gives CDR1 LGHNA, CDR2 YSLEER. V lost 3 bases, J lost 10 bases, and 16 bases lay in between. CDR3 length: 14 amino acids. CDR3: CASSHAEGVQEQFF. The CDR3 nucleotides read TGCGCCAGCAGCCATGCCGAGGGGGTACAGGAGCAGTTCTTC.

This clonotype was detected only a few times. The V gene is TRBV29-1, the J gene TRBJ1-5; D is ambiguous. Germline V gene sequence: CDR1 SQVTM, CDR2 ANQGSEA. The CDR3 covers 13 residues. V lost 8 bases, J lost 2 bases, and 13 bases lay in between. In DNA form, the CDR3 reads TGCAGCTACGCGGGGAGCGGCAATCAGCCCCAGCATTTT. Protein sequence: CSYAGSGNQPQHF.

In this sample, this clonotype turned up many times. The V call is TRBV25-1, the J call TRBJ2-7; no reliable D call. V lost 4 bases and J lost 3, with 4 bases in between. The CDR3 runs to 11 residues. CDR1 is MGHDK, CDR2 SYGVNS, per germline. Written as DNA, the CDR3 is TGTGCCAGCAGTGGTCTCTACGAGCAGTACTTC. This sequence encodes CASSGLYEQYF.

Ten or more counts support this clonotype. The gene calls are TRBV6-1 and TRBJ2-4; TRBD1 agrees at 11 bases. Germline CDR1 MNHNS, CDR2 SASEGT. Unmatched junction bases numbered 14, after V lost 4 bases and J lost 0 bases. The length of the CDR3 is 20 residues. Here the CDR3 reads CASSARSTGTGGSAKNIQYF. CDR3 nucleotide sequence: TGTGCCAGCAGTGCCCGGAGTACCGGGACAGGGGGATCAGCCAAAAACATTCAGTACTTC.

This clonotype was picked up a small number of times. V and J are TRBV3-1 and TRBJ1-1, with D maybe TRBD1 (5 bases). Germline loops: CDR1 LGHDT, CDR2 YNNKEL (reference sequence). The CDR3 length is 14 residues. V was cut by 2 bases and J by 4 bases, with 11 bases left in between. This chain's CDR3 is CASSQPGEGTEAFF. As DNA, the CDR3 is TGTGCCAGCAGCCAACCGGGGGAGGGCACTGAAGCTTTCTTT.